The 18 T cell receptor beta chains below come from one sample, sequenced in a study of PD-1 blockade in classical Hodgkin lymphoma. All the patients suffered relapse after autologous stem cell transplantation, and brentuximab vedotin exposure differed. The assay was immunoSEQ multiplex PCR, and TCRdb's table has in-frame clones only and misses some. The sample lists about 18,000 clones, 70% to 80% seen once, with about 18% in the top ten. Source: peripheral blood mononuclear cells (PBMCs), taken before the second cycle of nivolumab. The receptors derive from a human donor with classical Hodgkin lymphoma.

This sequence joins TRBV4-1 and TRBJ2-3; D uncertain. This CDR3 has 17 residues. CDR1 and CDR2 from the germline V gene are MGHRA and YSYEKL. Trimming left V 0 bases short and J 0 bases short, with 13 bases between. Here the CDR3 DNA reads TGCGCCAGCAGCCAAGAATACAGAGTCTCTAGCACAGATACGCAGTATTTT. Protein: CASSQEYRVSSTDTQYF.

The J gene is TRBJ2-7, the V gene TRBV7-9, with 7 bases aligning to TRBD1. Germline V CDR1 and CDR2: SEHNR, FQNEAQ (reference sequence). J lost 0 bases, V lost 3 bases, and 8 bases had no gene match. There are 16 residues in the CDR3. The CDR3 loop is CASSLWGRDSSYEQYF. CDR3 in DNA: TGTGCCAGCAGCTTGTGGGGTCGGGACAGCTCCTACGAGCAGTACTTC. The whole variable domain, filled in from reference TRBV7-9 and TRBJ2-7, reads DTGVSQNPRHKITKRGQNVTFRCDPISEHNRLYWYRQTLGQGPEFLTYFQNEAQLEKSRLLSDRFSAERPKGSFSTLEIQRTEQGDSAMYLCASSLWGRDSSYEQYFGPGTRLTVT.

This sequence joins TRBV29-1 and TRBJ2-3, with TRBD1 identical over 8 bases. This CDR3 is 13 amino acids long. The germline V gene has CDR1 SQVTM and CDR2 ANQGSEA. V trimming: 3 bases; J trimming: 5 bases; junction bases outside the gene matches: 4. DNA of the CDR3: TGCAGCGTTGAGGACAGGGCGAGAGATACGCAGTATTTT. This translates into CSVEDRARDTQYF.

Turning to this clone: Other DNA sequences in this specimen translate into the identical CDR3. The chain combines TRBV28 with TRBJ2-1; D uncertain. Germline assignment: CDR1 MDHEN and CDR2 SYDVKM. This CDR3 spans 12 amino acids. Trimming took off 2 bases at V and 4 bases at J, with 3 bases between the two ends. The CDR3 loop reads CASSLEYNEQFF. CDR3 DNA: TGTGCCAGCAGTTTAGAATACAATGAGCAGTTCTTC.

The chain links TRBV27 to TRBJ1-1; D ambiguous. Trimming shortened V by 3 bases and J by 1 base, and 6 bases separated the two germline ends. CDR3 size: 13 residues. Germline CDR1 MNHEY, CDR2 SMNVEV (reference sequence). DNA for the CDR3: TGTGCCAGCAGTTTCTCGGGGAACACTGAAGCTTTCTTT. Translating it yields CASSFSGNTEAFF.

This chain joins TRBV9 and TRBJ1-3; 10 bases agree with TRBD1. V shed 3 bases and J 1 base; nucleotides not matched to a gene: 10. CDR1 and CDR2 (germline): SGDLS, YYNGEE. The CDR3 is made up of 18 amino acids. In DNA, the CDR3 is TGTGCCAGCAGCGAGAGAGGGTCGGGACAGGGGTCTGGAAACACCATATATTTT. Its protein is CASSERGSGQGSGNTIYF.

The chain employs TRBV7-6 and TRBJ2-5; 8 positions agree with TRBD1. V was clipped by 1 base and J by 4 bases; unmatched bases: 8. Per germline, CDR1 SGHVS and CDR2 FNYEAQ. This CDR3 contains 16 residues. The CDR3 DNA follows: TGTGCCAGCAGCTTAGGTTTAAGCAGGGGGCTAGAGACCCAGTACTTC. Protein product: CASSLGLSRGLETQYF.

This chain links TRBV7-2 with TRBJ2-3; D remains ambiguous. Trimming pared 3 bases from V and 1 base from J, leaving 8 bases between. Germline V gene data show CDR1 as SGHTA and CDR2 as FQGNSA. CDR3 size: 14 residues. The DNA for the CDR3 is TGTGCCAGCAGCTTTAGTACAGGCACAGATACGCAGTATTTT. It encodes CASSFSTGTDTQYF.

The gene calls are TRBV28 and TRBJ1-2, with 7 bases matching TRBD1. Germline V gives CDR1 MDHEN, CDR2 SYDVKM. CDR3 length equals 18 residues. V dropped 6 bases and J dropped 0; count of bases not matched to a gene: 16. CDR3 region: CASSRAGGGQLANYGYTF. DNA of the CDR3: TGTGCCAGCAGCCGGGCAGGCGGGGGACAGCTAGCTAACTATGGCTACACCTTC.

This clone was found a few times. The rearrangement links TRBV7-6 to TRBJ2-7; D is unresolved. This CDR3 has 14 residues. V shed 5 bases and J shed 6 bases, with 17 bases lying between them. From germline, CDR1 is SGHVS and CDR2 FNYEAQ. CDR3 in amino acids: CASSPRPQLFEQYF. DNA for the CDR3: TGTGCCAGCAGCCCCCGGCCCCAGTTGTTCGAGCAGTACTTC.

V is TRBV6-6 and J is TRBJ1-4; D remains ambiguous. Germline V gives CDR1 MNHNY, CDR2 SVGAGI (reference sequence). This CDR3 spans 16 amino acids. V was shortened by 2 bases and J by 0 bases, with 10 bases between the two germline ends. The CDR3 coding sequence is TGTGCCAGCAGTTACGACACGCTGCCAACTAATGAAAAACTGTTTTTT. Translating it yields CASSYDTLPTNEKLFF.

The rearrangement links TRBV7-2 to TRBJ2-4, with 8 bases matching TRBD1. Germline V gene data show CDR1 as SGHTA and CDR2 as FQGNSA. V lost 0 bases, J lost 0 bases, and 10 bases stayed unmatched. The CDR3 loop spans 19 amino acids. The DNA of the CDR3 is TGTGCCAGCAGCTTAGCGGGCGGCAGGGGGCAAATAGCCAAAAACATTCAGTACTTC. This translates into CASSLAGGRGQIAKNIQYF. Together with reference TRBV7-2 and TRBJ2-4, the CDR3 gives the full variable domain: GAGVSQSPSNKVTEKGKDVELRCDPISGHTALYWYRQSLGQGLEFLIYFQGNSAPDKSGLPSDRFSAERTGGSVSTLTIQRTQQEDSAVYLCASSLAGGRGQIAKNIQYFGAGTRLSVL.

The chain employs TRBV5-1 and TRBJ2-2; no definite D call. The CDR3 totals 15 residues. Germline CDR1 and CDR2: SGHRS and YFSETQ. The ends were cut back, 0 bases at V and 1 base at J, with 7 bases in the middle. CDR3 amino acids: CASSLVTGNTGELFF. CDR3 DNA: TGCGCCAGCAGCTTGGTGACGGGGAACACCGGGGAGCTGTTTTTT.

This clone was seen more than once but under ten times. This specimen includes other DNA sequences encoding the same CDR3. The V gene is TRBV5-6, the J gene TRBJ2-7; a possible D gene is TRBD1 (5 bases). Germline CDR1 and CDR2: SGHDT and YYEEEE. Deletions cut 3 bases from V and 5 bases from J, with 9 bases between. The CDR3 has 12 amino acids. CDR3 region: CASSSSGNEQYF. The CDR3 region has the DNA TGTGCCAGCAGCTCTTCAGGGAACGAGCAGTACTTC.

This chain joins TRBV18 and TRBJ1-6; a possible D gene is TRBD1 (5 bases). Germline V gives CDR1 KGHSH, CDR2 LQKENI. V dropped 2 bases and J dropped 5 bases, with 13 bases sitting between them. The CDR3 contains 16 residues. CDR3 protein: CASSPRTIDNNSPLHF. As DNA, the CDR3 is TGTGCCAGCTCACCAAGGACAATCGACAATAATTCACCCCTCCACTTT.

This chain uses TRBV7-2 with TRBJ2-7; TRBD1 or TRBD2 may be the D gene (6 bases each). Germline V gene sequence: CDR1 SGHTA, CDR2 FQGNSA. CDR3 size: 14 residues. The V and J ends lost 1 base and 7 bases respectively, with 14 bases between them. The CDR3 reads CASSLVAGAGEQYF. The CDR3 DNA reads TGTGCCAGCAGCTTAGTGGCAGGGGCGGGAGAGCAGTACTTC.

This clone was detected only once. The gene calls are TRBV28 and TRBJ2-7; tentatively, D is TRBD2 (6 bases). CDR3 length equals 14 residues. The germline V gene has CDR1 MDHEN and CDR2 SYDVKM. With 6 bases removed from V and 4 bases from J, the gap between germline ends came to 16 bases. The CDR3 nucleotides read TGTGCCAGCAGCGCGGGACTGGGGGGTTACGAGCAGTACTTC. It yields the protein CASSAGLGGYEQYF.

CDR3 in DNA: TGCGCCAGCAGCCCCGGGCCTTCCGGGACTAGAGGCACAGATACGCAGTATTTT. Encoded protein: CASSPGPSGTRGTDTQYF. The rearrangement uses TRBV4-3 and TRBJ2-3, with 8 bases that match TRBD2. The CDR3 has 18 amino acids. Per the germline V gene, CDR1 is LGHNA and CDR2 is YSLEER. V shed 4 bases and J 1 base; nucleotides not matched to a gene: 13.